This TCR beta chain was observed in a study of STAT5B mutations in CD4+ large granular lymphocyte leukemia. Sequencing used immunoSEQ multiplex PCR; TCRdb keeps in-frame clones, though not all of them. The sample consists of around 21,000 clones, roughly 79% of them appearing once. The source is a human donor in good health. The sample comprised CD4+ T cells from blood buffy coats.

CDR3 protein: CASSQVPSGYNEQFF. The CDR3 nucleotides are TGTGCCAGCAGCCAAGTACCTAGCGGGTACAATGAGCAGTTCTTC. This rearrangement joins TRBV14 to TRBJ2-1; TRBD2 matches 8 bases. Germline trimming cut 1 base from V and 4 bases from J; bases unmatched to any gene: 3. Germline-derived CDR1 and CDR2 are SGHDN and FVKESK. This CDR3 has 15 residues.